This TCR beta chain was captured in a study of radiotherapy plus CTLA-4 blockade in lung cancer (dated by TCRdb to 2016 to 2019). For the study in its entirety: Among enrolled patients, approximately 17% had an objective response and 25% to 40% reached disease control.

V is shortened by 2 bases, J by 2 bases, and the region joining them spans 9 bases. For CDR1 and CDR2, the germline V gene (reference sequence) lists GTSNPN and SVGIG. The cysteine opens and the phenylalanine closes a CDR3 of 13 amino acids. Of all the DNA, just the CDR3 is kept, 39 bases in frame from base 1. Comments on this clone: The antigen it binds to is not known. Base qualities are not at hand, and no much larger clone is one base apart.

The study tested focal radiation therapy combined with CTLA-4 blockade (ipilimumab) in patients with chemo-refractory metastatic non-small-cell lung cancer. The method behind the library was the immunoSEQ multiplex PCR assay. TCRdb holds this immuneACCESS table with in-frame rearrangements only. Some clones are missing; in checked studies, unresolved V genes explain under half, and the rest has no known cause. The table for this sample lists approximately 78,000 clones; approximately 80% of them were counted only once. 7.1% of the sample belongs to the ten largest clones. Findings and caveats that apply to the study as a whole: The strongest predictors of response were reported to be early dynamic shifts in blood T cell clones along with a rise in serum interferon-beta following radiation. After treatment with radiotherapy and ipilimumab, TCR clones that came from tumors expanded in the peripheral blood.

The sequence links TRBV30 to TRBJ1-2; TRBD1 might be the D gene, on 6 matching bases. This specimen consisted of peripheral blood, obtained from a patient treated with radiotherapy plus ipilimumab. The TCR was taken from a human donor with non-small cell lung cancer who had a complete response to radiotherapy plus ipilimumab. The bases read TGTGCCTGGAGTACAGGACAGAACTATGGCTACACCTTC. Its coded protein is CAWSTGQNYGYTF.